This T cell receptor (beta chain) was sequenced for a study of breast tumors, draining lymph nodes, adjacent tissues. Axillary draining lymph nodes of breast cancer patients supplied the node samples. The CDR3 consists of 14 residues. From germline, CDR1 is DFQATT and CDR2 SNEGSKA (reference sequence). TCRdb analysed the multiplex PCR reads with MiXCR anew, one entry per CDR3 protein. The sample holds about 110,000 distinct CDR3 sequences; around 30% are singletons and the top ten take approximately 5%. This clonotype has a handful of counts. Its target is unknown. Mismatch with germline at one junction end may stem from a read error. Study observations and caveats: Tumor repertoires ranked between lymph nodes and nontumor tissue in diversity, with V and J gene preferences.

Specimen: axillary lymph node tissue. The clonotype comes from a female donor with breast cancer. Some clones in this sample may be carry-over from other donors' samples. This chain uses TRBV20-1 with TRBJ1-6; a possible D gene is TRBD1 (5 bases). CDR3 in amino acids: CSVTTDLRNSPLHF. CDR3 DNA sequence: TGCAGTGTCACGACAGACCTACGGAATTCCCCCCTCCACTTT.